This TCR beta chain is from a study of blood T cell repertoires in COVID-19. Study-level background: PBMCs, B-cell-depleted T cells, or T cells provided the cDNA or gDNA that made up the material.

V shed 3 bases and J shed 4 bases, with 10 bases lying between them. The V gene's germline CDR1 is SGHAT and CDR2 FQNNGV. This CDR3 has 14 amino acids. A Seattle source enrolled patients during active infection and followed them longitudinally. Here immunoSEQ multiplex PCR was the method, and the copy in TCRdb shows in-frame clones only, minus some. The sample comprises roughly 180,000 clones, around 84% of which are singletons, and approximately 5.4% rests with the top ten. The chain employs TRBV11-2 and TRBJ2-1; possibly TRBD1 for D (6 bases). The sample consisted of peripheral blood. The TCR sequence derives from a woman aged 50 to 60 with COVID-19, enrolled during active disease. CDR3 in amino acids: CASSFPGEYNEQFF. CDR3 nucleotide sequence: TGTGCCAGCAGCTTCCCAGGGGAATACAATGAGCAGTTCTTC.